A selection of T cell receptor beta chains follows, all from one sample in a study of T cells expressing NK-cell markers. Using the 5' RACE reads, TCRdb records one entry per CDR3 protein without DNA. The repertoire table contains some 120,000 distinct CDR3 sequences. The specimen sequenced was blood T cells: a sorted CD56 or NKG2C T cell subset, CD4+ or CD8+ T cells, or bulk PBMC T cells (not recorded which). Receptor source: a woman between 18 and 70 years old in good health. The CDR3 runs from the conserved cysteine through the conserved F or W.

len: 13
j_gene: TRBJ2-1
v_gene: TRBV11-2
CDR3aa: CASSSGTYNEQFF

len: 14
j_gene: TRBJ2-2
v_gene: TRBV6-2/TRBV6-3
CDR3aa: CASSYSSGSGELFF

len: 16
j_gene: TRBJ2-2
v_gene: TRBV29-1
CDR3aa: CSVERVTSGNTGELFF

len: 16
j_gene: TRBJ2-7
v_gene: TRBV11-2
CDR3aa: CASSLELVDWHYEQYF

len: 14
j_gene: TRBJ2-7
v_gene: TRBV19
CDR3aa: CASTAGMGTYEQYF

len: 14
j_gene: TRBJ2-5
v_gene: TRBV9
CDR3aa: CASSVGDSKETQYF

len: 15
j_gene: TRBJ2-7
v_gene: TRBV13
CDR3aa: CASSPPARRGYEQYF

len: 16
j_gene: TRBJ1-2
v_gene: TRBV7-9
CDR3aa: CASSNTSGFRADGYTF

len: 13
j_gene: TRBJ1-1
v_gene: TRBV29-1
CDR3aa: CSVKGSMNTEAFF

len: 15
j_gene: TRBJ1-5
v_gene: TRBV6-1
CDR3aa: CASSPIRGSNQPQHF

len: 20
j_gene: TRBJ1-4
v_gene: TRBV7-9
CDR3aa: CASSPPGTGGLYATNEKLFF

len: 13
j_gene: TRBJ2-7
v_gene: TRBV5-5
CDR3aa: CASSPVMAYEQYF

len: 14
j_gene: TRBJ1-1
v_gene: TRBV5-1
CDR3aa: CASSSGPGGTEAFF

len: 17
j_gene: TRBJ2-3
v_gene: TRBV20-1
CDR3aa: CSAGDQREGRFHDTQYF

len: 14
j_gene: TRBJ2-1
v_gene: TRBV9
CDR3aa: CASSVLSVGDEQFF

len: 15
j_gene: TRBJ1-2
v_gene: TRBV27
CDR3aa: CASSAYRTGGDGYTF

len: 11
j_gene: TRBJ2-2
v_gene: TRBV4-1
CDR3aa: CASSPGWELFF

len: 15
j_gene: TRBJ1-1
v_gene: TRBV19
CDR3aa: CASSTGSTQDTEAFF

len: 12
j_gene: TRBJ2-1
v_gene: TRBV7-8
CDR3aa: CASTNLRGEQFF

len: 17
j_gene: TRBJ2-1
v_gene: TRBV24-1
CDR3aa: CATSDPPRGLGYNEQFF

len: 15
j_gene: TRBJ2-2
v_gene: TRBV11-2
CDR3aa: CASSPGTANTGELFF

len: 13
j_gene: TRBJ2-1
v_gene: TRBV15
CDR3aa: CATLGNEANEQFF

len: 16
j_gene: TRBJ2-2
v_gene: TRBV5-4
CDR3aa: CASSSHGQGRTGELFF

len: 12
j_gene: TRBJ2-3
v_gene: TRBV4-1
CDR3aa: CASSQGLDTQYF

len: 17
j_gene: TRBJ2-3
v_gene: TRBV6-4
CDR3aa: CASSEGQGSVGTDTQYF

len: 12
j_gene: TRBJ2-7
v_gene: TRBV28
CDR3aa: CASGWSSNEQYF

len: 17
j_gene: TRBJ2-1
v_gene: TRBV7-7
CDR3aa: CASSPYSGSLSYNEQFF

len: 14
j_gene: TRBJ2-7
v_gene: TRBV27
CDR3aa: CASRPLTGFEEQYF

len: 13
j_gene: TRBJ2-1
v_gene: TRBV5-1
CDR3aa: CASSLGPGNEQFF

len: 14
j_gene: TRBJ2-2
v_gene: TRBV5-6
CDR3aa: CASSLPANTGELFF

len: 18
j_gene: TRBJ2-6
v_gene: TRBV18
CDR3aa: CASFRDTQTYSGANVLTF

len: 17
j_gene: TRBJ1-1
v_gene: TRBV12-3/TRBV12-4
CDR3aa: CASSLMGPGGVNTEAFF

len: 14
j_gene: TRBJ2-7
v_gene: TRBV5-1
CDR3aa: CASSPGLASYEQYF

len: 14
j_gene: TRBJ2-7
v_gene: TRBV27
CDR3aa: CASSWAGGVYEQYF

len: 12
j_gene: TRBJ2-1
v_gene: TRBV7-2
CDR3aa: CASSPQTNEQFF

len: 14
j_gene: TRBJ1-1
v_gene: TRBV4-3
CDR3aa: CASSPGGMNTETFF

len: 14
j_gene: TRBJ2-3
v_gene: TRBV25-1
CDR3aa: CASSETGGTDTQYF

len: 14
j_gene: TRBJ2-3
v_gene: TRBV7-2
CDR3aa: CAQPGATSTDTQYF

len: 14
j_gene: TRBJ1-1
v_gene: TRBV27
CDR3aa: CASSFGRGGTEAFF

len: 15
j_gene: TRBJ2-1
v_gene: TRBV6-2/TRBV6-3
CDR3aa: CASSLTGNTYNEQFF

len: 15
j_gene: TRBJ2-7
v_gene: TRBV4-3
CDR3aa: CASSHVQGPTYEQYF

len: 16
j_gene: TRBJ2-3
v_gene: TRBV13
CDR3aa: CASSFSGGDHTDTQYF

len: 15
j_gene: TRBJ1-1
v_gene: TRBV7-9
CDR3aa: CASSKGQGMNTEAFF